This T cell receptor beta chain was found in a study of read filtering for tumor transcriptome and immune sequencing. The library was built from 400 to 500 ng RNA with molecular barcoded adaptors for alpha/delta and beta/gamma chains. One entry per CDR3 protein, called by TCRdb with MiXCR from the reads. The sample records around 140,000 distinct CDR3 sequences, approximately 13% being singletons. The source is a donor at least 40 years old with multiple myeloma. The sample comprised a population of CD138-negative cells sorted from bone marrow.

The CDR3 DNA follows: TGTGCCTGGAGTGTACTAGCGGACACAGATACGCAGTATTTT. Translation gives CAWSVLADTDTQYF. This chain connects TRBV30 to TRBJ2-3; 8 nucleotides line up with TRBD2. Per the germline V gene, CDR1 is GTSNPN and CDR2 is SVGIG (reference sequence). Trimming cost V 0 bases and J 2 bases; bases outside gene matches: 1. The CDR3 is 14 amino acids.